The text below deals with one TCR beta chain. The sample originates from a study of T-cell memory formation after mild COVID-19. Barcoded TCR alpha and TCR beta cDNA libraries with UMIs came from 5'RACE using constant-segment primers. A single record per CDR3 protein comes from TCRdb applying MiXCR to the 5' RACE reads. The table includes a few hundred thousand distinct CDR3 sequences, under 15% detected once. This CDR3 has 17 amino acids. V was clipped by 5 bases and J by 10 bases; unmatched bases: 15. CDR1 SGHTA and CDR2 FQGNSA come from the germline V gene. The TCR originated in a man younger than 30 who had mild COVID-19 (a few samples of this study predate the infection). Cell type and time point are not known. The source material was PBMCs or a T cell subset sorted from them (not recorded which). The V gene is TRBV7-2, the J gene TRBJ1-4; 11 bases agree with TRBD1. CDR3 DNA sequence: TGTGCCAGCAGCCGAGGCCGAGTGAGGACAGGGGGCGGAAAACTGTTTTTT. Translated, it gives CASSRGRVRTGGGKLFF.